The T cell receptor (beta chain) under discussion was sequenced for a study of Tregs in tolerant kidney transplant recipients. Findings and limits, study-wide: Findings come from small patient numbers and require larger validation. Donor-specific Treg expansion exceeded global Treg expansion in tolerant patients, suggesting antigen drive.

With V trimmed by 6 bases and J by 6 bases, 22 bases remained unmatched. Germline CDR1 and CDR2: SGDLS and YYNGEE. This CDR3 spans 19 amino acids. Mixed chimerism was transient after nonmyeloablative marrow transplants from related graft donors. Unstimulated Tregs (CD4+CD25+CD127-) and CD4+CD25- non-Tregs were sorted from PBMCs. Regarding this clone: Its target is not known.

Using immunoSEQ multiplex PCR, the repertoire was profiled, and TCRdb retains in-frame clones only, with some absent. Of fewer than 55,000 clones listed, 89% were seen once; the top ten hold about a sixth. The sample consisted of CD8+ T cells from blood (PBMCs), taken 12 months after the transplant. This sequence originates from a human patient who received a combined kidney and bone marrow transplant. Some T cells could come from the graft donor. The chain has TRBV9 and TRBJ2-2; 8 positions agree with TRBD2. CDR3 region: CASNSPDPGGPYPAGELFF. DNA of the CDR3: TGTGCCAGCAACTCTCCCGATCCGGGGGGGCCTTATCCGGCCGGGGAGCTGTTTTTT.